These 2 T cell receptor beta chains were all obtained from the same sample, sequenced in a study of blood T cells in healthy people across ages. Together with a sample-barcoded 5' primer, a J-beta primer mix was included in a second PCR lasting about 7 to 11 cycles. MiXCR, applied by TCRdb to the 5' RACE reads, yields one record per CDR3 protein. The data hold fewer than 800,000 distinct CDR3 sequences, with 32% observed a single time. Specimen: blood. Receptors originate from an elderly woman in good health.

The table lists this clonotype with a few counts. The chain combines TRBV12-3 or TRBV12-4 with TRBJ2-2; 10 nucleotides line up with TRBD1. With 7 bases clipped from V and 5 bases from J, the junction kept 7 bases outside the gene matches. This CDR3 has 15 residues. The DNA of the CDR3 is TGTGCCAGCACCCGACAGGGGGCGCTGACCGGGGAGCTGTTTTTT. This encodes CASTRQGALTGELFF.

About this clonotype: A much larger clone differs by one base, so this may be a read error. This sequence joins TRBV7-3 and TRBJ2-7, with 9 positions matching TRBD1. Germline V gene lookup returns CDR1 SGHTA and CDR2 FQGTGA. This CDR3 region has 15 residues. DNA of the CDR3: TGTGCCAGCAGCGTAACCGGGACAGGGTGCCACGAGCAGTACTTC. Translating it yields CASSVTGTGCHEQYF.